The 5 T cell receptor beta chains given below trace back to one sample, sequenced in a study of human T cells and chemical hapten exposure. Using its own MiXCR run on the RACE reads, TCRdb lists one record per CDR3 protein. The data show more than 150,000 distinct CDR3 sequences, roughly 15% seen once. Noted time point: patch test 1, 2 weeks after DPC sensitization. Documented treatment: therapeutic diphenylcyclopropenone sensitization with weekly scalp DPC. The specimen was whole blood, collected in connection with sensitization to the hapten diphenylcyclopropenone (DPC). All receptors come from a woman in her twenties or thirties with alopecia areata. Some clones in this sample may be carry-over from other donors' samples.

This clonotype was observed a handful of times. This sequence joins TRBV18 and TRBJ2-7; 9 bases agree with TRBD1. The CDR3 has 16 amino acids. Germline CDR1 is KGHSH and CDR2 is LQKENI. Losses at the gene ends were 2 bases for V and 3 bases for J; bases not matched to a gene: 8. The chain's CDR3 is CASSPTITGGSYEQYF. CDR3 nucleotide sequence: TGTGCCAGCTCACCAACTATAACAGGGGGCAGCTACGAGCAGTACTTC.

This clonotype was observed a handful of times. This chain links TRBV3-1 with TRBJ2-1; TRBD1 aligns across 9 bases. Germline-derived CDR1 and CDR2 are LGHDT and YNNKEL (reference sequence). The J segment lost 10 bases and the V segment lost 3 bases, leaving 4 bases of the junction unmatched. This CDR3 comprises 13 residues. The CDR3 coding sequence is TGTGCCAGCAGCCAGGACAGGGGAAGGGAGCAGTTCTTC. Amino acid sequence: CASSQDRGREQFF.

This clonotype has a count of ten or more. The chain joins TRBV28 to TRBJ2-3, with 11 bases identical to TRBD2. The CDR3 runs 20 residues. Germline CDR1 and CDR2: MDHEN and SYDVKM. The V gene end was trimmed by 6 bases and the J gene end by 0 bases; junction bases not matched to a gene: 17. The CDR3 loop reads CASSQLAGARWGTSTDTQYF. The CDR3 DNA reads TGTGCCAGCAGCCAACTAGCGGGGGCGCGCTGGGGGACTAGCACAGATACGCAGTATTTT.

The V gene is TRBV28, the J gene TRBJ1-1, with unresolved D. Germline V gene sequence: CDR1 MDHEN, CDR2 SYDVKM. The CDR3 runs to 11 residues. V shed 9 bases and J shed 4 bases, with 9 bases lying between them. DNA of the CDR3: TGTGCCAGTTCGGTTGCCACTGAAGCTTTCTTT. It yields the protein CASSVATEAFF.

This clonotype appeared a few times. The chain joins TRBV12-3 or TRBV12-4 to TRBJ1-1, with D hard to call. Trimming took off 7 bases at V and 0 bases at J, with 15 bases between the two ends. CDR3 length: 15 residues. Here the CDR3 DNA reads TGTGCCAGCACCCCTACGAGGCCCTTGAACACTGAAGCTTTCTTT. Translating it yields CASTPTRPLNTEAFF.